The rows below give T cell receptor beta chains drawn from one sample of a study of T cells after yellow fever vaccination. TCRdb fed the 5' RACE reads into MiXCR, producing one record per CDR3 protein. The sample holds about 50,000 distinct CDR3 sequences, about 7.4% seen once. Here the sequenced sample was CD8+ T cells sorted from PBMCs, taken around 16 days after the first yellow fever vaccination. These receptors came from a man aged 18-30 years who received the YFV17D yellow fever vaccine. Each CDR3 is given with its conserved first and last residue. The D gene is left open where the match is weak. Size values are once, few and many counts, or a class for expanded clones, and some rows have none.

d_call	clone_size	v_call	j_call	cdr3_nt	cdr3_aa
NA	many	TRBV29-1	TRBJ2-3	TGCAGCGTTGGTGGTCCAGGAGCCACAGATACGCAGTATTTT	CSVGGPGATDTQYF
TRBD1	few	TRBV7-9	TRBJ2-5	TGTGCCAGCAGCCTAGGGGGCACGGAGACCCAGTACTTC	CASSLGGTETQYF
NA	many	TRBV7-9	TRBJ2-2	TGTGCCAGCAGGTGGGGACGAGAGGGTATGAACACCGGGGAGCTGTTTTTT	CASRWGREGMNTGELFF
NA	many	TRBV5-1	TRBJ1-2	TGCGCCAGCAGCGGGCTTCGGGACGGCTATGGCTACACCTTC	CASSGLRDGYGYTF
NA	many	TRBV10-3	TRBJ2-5	TGTGCCATCAGTGACAGGCGGGAAGAGACCCAGTACTTC	CAISDRREETQYF
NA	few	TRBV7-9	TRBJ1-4	TGTGCCAGCAGCCCCGTAGGGACTAATGAAAAACTGTTTTTT	CASSPVGTNEKLFF
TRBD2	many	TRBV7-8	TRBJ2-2	TGTGCCAGCAGCCCATCCGGGGGGATCGACACCGGGGAGCTGTTTTTT	CASSPSGGIDTGELFF
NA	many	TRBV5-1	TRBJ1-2	TGCGCCAGCAGCCTTACAGATGGGGGCCTAGCTAACTATGGCTACACCTTC	CASSLTDGGLANYGYTF
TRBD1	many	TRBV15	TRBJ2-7	TGTGCCACCAGCAGACGGCTAGCCGGGACAGTGACAGTCGAGCAGTACTTC	CATSRRLAGTVTVEQYF
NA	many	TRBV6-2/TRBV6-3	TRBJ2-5	TGTGCCAGCAGTTACAGCGCGGGGATAGGAGAGACCCAGTACTTC	CASSYSAGIGETQYF
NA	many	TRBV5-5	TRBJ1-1	TGTGCCAGCAGCTTGGGGTCTAACACTGAAGCTTTCTTT	CASSLGSNTEAFF
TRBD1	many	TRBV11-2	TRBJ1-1	TGTGCCAGCAGCTTAACAGGGGATAACACTGAAGCTTTCTTT	CASSLTGDNTEAFF
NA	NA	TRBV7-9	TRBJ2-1	TGTGCCAGCAACGGCGGGGCCGGTGAGCAGTTCTTC	CASNGGAGEQFF
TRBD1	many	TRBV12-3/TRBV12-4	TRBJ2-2	TGTGCCAGCAGGTCAGGGGGCGCTCAGGGCACCGGGGAGCTGTTTTTT	CASRSGGAQGTGELFF
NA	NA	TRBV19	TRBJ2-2	TGTGCCAGTAGTGGGTGGGGGATCGTCGGCACCGGGGAGCTGTTTTTT	CASSGWGIVGTGELFF
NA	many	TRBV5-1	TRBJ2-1	TGCGCCAGCAGCTTGGAACTGAGCTCCTACAATGAGCAGTTCTTC	CASSLELSSYNEQFF
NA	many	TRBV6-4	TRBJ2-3	TGTGCCAGCAGGCCGGGGCTCGGCGGGCCAGATACGCAGTATTTT	CASRPGLGGPDTQYF
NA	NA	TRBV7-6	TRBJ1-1	TGTGCCAGCAGCTTATCGGAAGTAGCTGAAGCTTTCTTT	CASSLSEVAEAFF
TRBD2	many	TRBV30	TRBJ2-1	TGTGCCTGGAGTCCGGCGGCGGGGGGGCTTTTGAATGAGCAGTTCTTC	CAWSPAAGGLLNEQFF
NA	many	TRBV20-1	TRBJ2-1	TGCAGTGCTAGTTTTCCCAGCAATGAGCAGTTCTTC	CSASFPSNEQFF
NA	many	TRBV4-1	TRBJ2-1	TGCGCCAGCGGCTATGGCAGTTATGAGCAGTTCTTC	CASGYGSYEQFF
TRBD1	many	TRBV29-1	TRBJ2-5	TGCAGCGTTGAAGATCCGCAGGGGGCTTGGGAGACCCAGTACTTC	CSVEDPQGAWETQYF
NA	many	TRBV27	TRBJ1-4	TGTGCCAGCAGCCCCGGGGGGGAACTGTTTTTT	CASSPGGELFF
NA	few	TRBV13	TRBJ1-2	TGTGCCAGCAGCCCCAGGAGCACTAACTATGGCTACACCTTC	CASSPRSTNYGYTF
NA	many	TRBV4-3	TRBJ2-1	TGCGCCAGCAGCCAAGGAAGCGGTTACAATGAGCAGTTCTTC	CASSQGSGYNEQFF
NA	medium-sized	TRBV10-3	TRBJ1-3	TGTGCCATCATGAGGGATACGACTGGAAACACCATATATTTT	CAIMRDTTGNTIYF
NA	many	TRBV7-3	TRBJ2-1	TGTGCCAGCAGCTCGGGGCTAGCCCATAATGAGCAGTTCTTC	CASSSGLAHNEQFF
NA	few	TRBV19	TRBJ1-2	TGTGCCAGTAGTCCGGGCGCTCGGGGGTATTTTTATGATGGCTACACCTTC	CASSPGARGYFYDGYTF
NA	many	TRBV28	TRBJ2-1	TGTGCCAGCAGTTCCCTGACCCGCGATGAGCAGTTCTTC	CASSSLTRDEQFF
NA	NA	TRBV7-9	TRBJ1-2	TGTGCCAGCAGCGGGACCCCTAACTATGGCTACACCTTC	CASSGTPNYGYTF
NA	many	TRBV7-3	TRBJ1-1	TGTGCCAGCAGCTTAATTGGAGGGGTCGAGCAGGGCACTGAAGCTTTCTTT	CASSLIGGVEQGTEAFF
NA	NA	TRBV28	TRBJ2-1	TGTGCCATGGGCCCCGGGCTCCGGCACAATGAGCAGTTCTTC	CAMGPGLRHNEQFF
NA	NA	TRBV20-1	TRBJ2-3	TGCAGTGCGGATCAATCTCTAGCCGGTACGCAGTATTTT	CSADQSLAGTQYF
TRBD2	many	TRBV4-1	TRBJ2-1	TGCGCCAGCAGCCATGCCGGGAGGGAGCAGTTCTTC	CASSHAGREQFF
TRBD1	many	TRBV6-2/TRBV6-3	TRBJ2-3	TGTGCCAGCAGTTACTCGGGACAGGGTTGGAGCACAGATACGCAGTATTTT	CASSYSGQGWSTDTQYF
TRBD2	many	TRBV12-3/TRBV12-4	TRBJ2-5	TGTGCCAGCAGGGGGGGACTAGCGGCACTTGGGACCCAGTACTTC	CASRGGLAALGTQYF
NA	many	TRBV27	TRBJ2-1	TGTGCCAGCAGTTCTCCCGGGCCCCGGTGGGATGAGCAGTTCTTC	CASSSPGPRWDEQFF
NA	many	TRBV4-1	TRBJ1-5	TGCGCCAGCAGCCCTGAGCCCGGCGGGGGGAGCAATCAGCCCCAGCATTTT	CASSPEPGGGSNQPQHF
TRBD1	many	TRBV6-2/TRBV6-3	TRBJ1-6	TGTGCCAGCAGAAGACAGGGGGAATCATCACCCCTCCACTTT	CASRRQGESSPLHF
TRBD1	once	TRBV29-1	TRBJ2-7	TGCAGCCTTGAATCCCCTCCCGGACAGGGGTACTTC	CSLESPPGQGYF
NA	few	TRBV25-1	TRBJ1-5	TGTGCCAGCAGTGAATTTGGCAAACAGCCCCAGCATTTT	CASSEFGKQPQHF
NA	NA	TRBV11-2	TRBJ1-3	TGTGCCAGCAGCCCCGAGGCAGGACTACTCTCTGGAAACACCATATATTTT	CASSPEAGLLSGNTIYF
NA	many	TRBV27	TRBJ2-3	TGTGCCAGCAGTTTTTTGGGGTCCAGCACAGATACGCAGTATTTT	CASSFLGSSTDTQYF